This TCR beta chain was observed in a study of blood T cell repertoires in COVID-19. Across the study: Sources were T cells, B-cell-depleted T cells, or PBMCs; the material itself was cDNA or gDNA.

Profiled with immunoSEQ multiplex PCR; TCRdb holds only in-frame clones, not every one. The repertoire includes some 150,000 clones, just over 85% of them detected once, and approximately 8% sits in the top ten. V shed 4 bases and J shed 2 bases, with 17 bases lying between them. The germline V gene encodes CDR1 SGHDN and CDR2 FVKESK. The CDR3 covers 16 residues. V usage is TRBV14 and J usage is TRBJ2-5; a weak D match, TRBD1 (7 bases). This TCR came from a woman aged 55-70 years with acute or convalescent COVID-19. Sample: peripheral blood. The CDR3 protein is CASSRFRGAVQETQYF. The DNA for the CDR3 is TGTGCCAGCAGCCGATTCAGGGGGGCGGTGCAAGAGACCCAGTACTTC.